This T cell receptor beta chain comes out of a study of cytomegalovirus exposure and HLA in healthy donors. PCR primers comprised 60 Vbeta and 13 Jbeta primers. Only in-frame clones appear in the TCRdb table, and some are missing; sequencing was by immunoSEQ multiplex PCR. Across some 46,000 clones, the top ten clones capture roughly 8% of the sample. Notes on the study in general: HLA alleles showed associations with 16,951 TCR beta sequences in a later analysis, at a 0.05 false discovery rate. The study recorded more than 150 TCR beta chains that were cytomegalovirus-associated.

Remarks on this clone: As yet, its antigen is unknown.

Germline lookup yields CDR1 SEHNR and CDR2 FQNEAQ (reference sequence). The CDR3 is 13 residues long. Trimming took 5 bases from V and 3 from J, leaving 10 bases between them. V usage is TRBV7-9 and J usage is TRBJ1-2; no firm D call. The sequence was collected from a male donor in good health and CMV-seronegative. The specimen was PBMCs. This CDR3 reads CASSPMSDYGYTF. CDR3 DNA: TGTGCCAGCAGCCCTATGTCGGACTATGGCTACACCTTC. Combining the CDR3 with reference TRBV7-9 and TRBJ1-2 gives the whole variable domain DTGVSQNPRHKITKRGQNVTFRCDPISEHNRLYWYRQTLGQGPEFLTYFQNEAQLEKSRLLSDRFSAERPKGSFSTLEIQRTEQGDSAMYLCASSPMSDYGYTFGSGTRLTVV.